Listed here are 14 T cell receptor beta chains from one sample, sequenced in a study of blood T cell repertoires in COVID-19. Produced via immunoSEQ multiplex PCR; TCRdb's table is partial and in-frame only. This table holds about 110,000 clones, about 79% found once. What was sequenced was peripheral blood. The origin of the receptors is an elderly woman with active or convalescent COVID-19.

Here the CDR3 DNA reads TGTGCCAGCAGCTCACACGCGGGAAATACGCAGTATTTT. As protein: CASSSHAGNTQYF. J is TRBJ2-3 and V is TRBV7-3, with a tentative D call TRBD2 (6 bases). Germline V gives CDR1 SGHTA, CDR2 FQGTGA. This CDR3 is built from 13 residues. Deletions cut 4 bases from V and 7 bases from J, with 12 bases between. The entire variable domain, with the rest obtained from reference TRBV7-3 and TRBJ2-3, is as follows: GAGVSQTPSNKVTEKGKYVELRCDPISGHTALYWYRQSLGQGPEFLIYFQGTGAADDSGLPNDRFFAVRPEGSVSTLKIQRTERGDSAVYLCASSSHAGNTQYFGPGTRLTVL.

In its sample, this clone was seen a few times. One end of the junction is discordant with germline, which a read error may explain. This chain joins TRBV2 and TRBJ1-2, with D possibly TRBD1 on 6 matching bases. Germline values: CDR1 SNHLY, CDR2 FYNNEI. There are 11 residues in the CDR3. CDR3 region: CASSLEGHRVF. The CDR3 DNA is TGTGCCAGCAGTTTAGAGGGACACCGCGTCTTC.

The chain is built from TRBV19 and TRBJ2-3; TRBD1 might be the D (5 bases). The CDR3 runs to 14 residues. V dropped 4 bases and J dropped 2 bases, with 10 bases sitting between them. CDR1 and CDR2 (germline): LNHDA, SQIVND (reference sequence). The CDR3: CASSRGAYTDTQYF. The CDR3 DNA reads as TGTGCCAGTAGTAGGGGCGCTTACACAGATACGCAGTATTTT.

The chain couples TRBV7-9 to TRBJ1-3; D remains ambiguous. The V end lost 5 bases, the J end lost 0 bases, and 11 bases lay between the germline ends. CDR3 size: 15 residues. Germline CDR1 reads SEHNR; CDR2 reads FQNEAQ (reference sequence). CDR3 sequence: CASSPLGSSGNTIYF. The CDR3 DNA sequence: TGTGCCAGCAGCCCCCTTGGTAGCTCTGGAAACACCATATATTTT.

The chain combines TRBV15 with TRBJ2-5; TRBD2 agrees at 9 bases. V lost 0 bases and J lost 5; bases outside the gene matches: 1. Germline-derived CDR1 and CDR2 are LNHNV and YYDKDF (reference sequence). The CDR3 contains 14 residues. CDR3 nucleotides: TGTGCCACCAGCAGAGATGCGGGAGGGGAGACCCAGTACTTC. This sequence encodes CATSRDAGGETQYF.

The chain uses TRBV3-1 (or the pseudogene TRBV3-2) and TRBJ2-7, with a tentative D call TRBD1 (5 bases). This CDR3 contains 14 residues. Per germline, CDR1 LGHDT and CDR2 YNNKEL (reference sequence). V gave up 1 base and J gave up 5 bases, with 12 bases separating them. CDR3: CASSQGQTAHEQYF. The CDR3 DNA follows: TGTGCCAGCAGCCAAGGACAGACAGCCCACGAGCAGTACTTC.

V gene TRBV6-1 combines with J gene TRBJ1-1; 9 positions agree with TRBD1. Germline V CDR1 and CDR2: MNHNS, SASEGT. This CDR3 is built from 18 residues. The V segment lost 1 base and the J segment 1 base; nucleotides outside the gene matches: 10. CDR3 residues: CASSEEWDRDVRNTEAFF. The CDR3 nucleotides read TGTGCCAGCAGTGAAGAGTGGGACAGGGATGTACGGAACACTGAAGCTTTCTTT.

The chain uses TRBV2 and TRBJ1-5; D is unresolved. In germline, CDR1 is SNHLY, CDR2 FYNNEI. V lost 3 bases to trimming and J lost 0 bases, with 6 bases between them. The CDR3 loop spans 14 amino acids. CDR3 protein: CASSDSHSNQPQHF. The DNA for the CDR3 is TGTGCCAGCAGTGACAGTCATAGCAATCAGCCCCAGCATTTT.

This chain uses TRBV11-1 with TRBJ2-7, with TRBD2 matching 8 bases. Trimming removed 5 bases from V and 4 bases from J; junction bases left unmatched: 10. CDR3 length equals 15 residues. The germline gives CDR1 SGHAT, CDR2 FQDESV (reference sequence). The CDR3 DNA follows: TGTGCCAGCAGCCCGATAACTAGCGGTGGTTACGAGCAGTACTTC. The encoded protein is CASSPITSGGYEQYF. The variable domain in full, with the rest retrieved from reference TRBV11-1 and TRBJ2-7, is EAEVAQSPRYKITEKSQAVAFWCDPISGHATLYWYRQILGQGPELLVQFQDESVVDDSQLPKDRFSAERLKGVDSTLKIQPAELGDSAMYLCASSPITSGGYEQYFGPGTRLTVT.

The chain uses TRBV19 and TRBJ2-1, with 12 bases fitting TRBD2. This CDR3 is 17 amino acids long. Trimming removed 4 bases from V and 3 bases from J; junction bases left unmatched: 7. The germline V gene encodes CDR1 LNHDA and CDR2 SQIVND (reference sequence). In DNA, the CDR3 is TGTGCCAGTAGTACGACTAGCGGGAGAGCCTACTACAATGAGCAGTTCTTC. Its protein product is CASSTTSGRAYYNEQFF.

The CDR3 is CASSIEQGVLSYNEQFF. The CDR3 nucleotides are TGTGCCAGTAGTATAGAACAGGGGGTTTTATCCTACAATGAGCAGTTCTTC. The rearrangement links TRBV19 to TRBJ2-1, with TRBD1 matching 8 bases. V trimming: 0 bases; J trimming: 1 base; junction bases outside the gene matches: 5. The germline gives CDR1 LNHDA, CDR2 SQIVND (reference sequence). This CDR3 spans 17 amino acids.

The DNA of the CDR3 is TGTGCCAGTAGAAAAAGGACTAGCCTTGGTCTGGGCAATGAGCAGTTCTTC. It codes for CASRKRTSLGLGNEQFF. The chain carries TRBV19 and TRBJ2-1; 8 bases match TRBD2. The CDR3 contains 17 residues. After removal of 6 bases from V and 6 bases from J, the junction contained 16 bases not matched to a gene. Germline V CDR1 and CDR2: LNHDA, SQIVND (reference sequence).

The gene calls are TRBV5-1 and TRBJ1-2; D may be TRBD1 (6 bases). The V and J ends lost 4 bases and 8 bases respectively, with 18 bases between them. The CDR3 length is 14 residues. CDR1 and CDR2 from the germline V gene are SGHRS and YFSETQ. In nucleotides, the CDR3 is TGCGCCAGCAGCCGAGGGACACTTCAAGGGGGCTACACCTTC. Protein product: CASSRGTLQGGYTF. Filled out from reference TRBV5-1 and TRBJ1-2, the complete variable domain reads KAGVTQTPRYLIKTRGQQVTLSCSPISGHRSVSWYQQTPGQGLQFLFEYFSETQRNKGNFPGRFSGRQFSNSRSEMNVSTLELGDSALYLCASSRGTLQGGYTFGSGTRLTVV.

This clone was picked up one time. The rearrangement uses TRBV28 and TRBJ1-1; weak D call: TRBD1 (6 bases). Trimming shortened V by 4 bases and J by 0 bases, and 18 bases separated the two germline ends. Per the germline V gene, CDR1 is MDHEN and CDR2 is SYDVKM. CDR3 length equals 17 residues. The chain's CDR3 is CASSSPGTSAVNTEAFF. The CDR3 coding sequence is TGTGCCAGCAGTTCGCCCGGGACATCGGCTGTGAACACTGAAGCTTTCTTT.